Following are 25 T cell receptor beta chains from one sample sequenced in a study of blood T cell repertoires in COVID-19. Clones were sequenced by immunoSEQ multiplex PCR, and TCRdb holds only the in-frame ones, with some missing. The sample shows some 220,000 clones, roughly 83% of them seen only once. Sample: PBMCs or T cells enriched from blood (not recorded which). Receptors were obtained from a woman aged 40 to 49 with acute COVID-19.

Only one count was recorded for this clone. This chain connects TRBV18 to TRBJ1-6; no clear D. CDR1 and CDR2 from the germline V gene are KGHSH and LQKENI. The CDR3 covers 14 residues. Trimming shortened V by 6 bases and J by 0 bases, and 6 bases separated the two germline ends. The CDR3 protein is CASSLSSYNSPLHF. CDR3 bases: TGTGCCAGCTCGCTGAGCTCCTATAATTCACCCCTCCACTTT. The entire variable domain, with the rest obtained from reference TRBV18 and TRBJ1-6, is as follows: NAGVMQNPRHLVRRRGQEARLRCSPMKGHSHVYWYRQLPEEGLKFMVYLQKENIIDESGMPKERFSAEFPKEGPSILRIQQVVRGDSAAYFCASSLSSYNSPLHFGNGTRLTVT.

The V gene is TRBV3-1 (or the pseudogene TRBV3-2), the J gene TRBJ1-1; 7 bases match TRBD1. The CDR3 is made up of 16 amino acids. CDR1 and CDR2 (germline): LGHDT, YNNKEL (reference sequence). V shed 2 bases and J 4 bases; nucleotides not matched to a gene: 10. The CDR3 DNA reads as TGTGCCAGCAGCCAACGAACGACAGGGAGAGGCACTGAAGCTTTCTTT. It is translated as CASSQRTTGRGTEAFF.

Only a few counts were recorded for this clone. The rearrangement links TRBV6-2 or TRBV6-3 to TRBJ1-2; 7 bases map to TRBD1. The CDR3 has 15 residues. Germline CDR1 reads MNHEY; CDR2 reads SVGEGT. The ends lost 4 bases at V and 0 bases at J; junction bases unmatched: 5. The CDR3 DNA is TGTGCCAGCAGTTCATGGACAGGAGCTAACTATGGCTACACCTTC. Amino acid sequence: CASSSWTGANYGYTF.

J is TRBJ1-6 and V is TRBV30, with 8 bases that match TRBD1. The length of the CDR3 is 14 residues. Germline lookup yields CDR1 GTSNPN and CDR2 SVGIG (reference sequence). Trimming removed 6 bases from V and 6 bases from J; junction bases left unmatched: 7. The CDR3 protein is CACQTGVTNSPLHF. As DNA, the CDR3 is TGTGCCTGCCAGACAGGGGTAACTAATTCACCCCTCCACTTT.

The rearrangement uses TRBV30 and TRBJ1-1, with a tentative D call TRBD1 (6 bases). Germline lookup yields CDR1 GTSNPN and CDR2 SVGIG (reference sequence). V lost 4 bases and J lost 4, with 16 bases in between. The CDR3 is 14 amino acids. In DNA form, the CDR3 reads TGTGCCTGGAACCTCAATTACAGGGCCACTGAAGCTTTCTTT. Protein: CAWNLNYRATEAFF.

The chain links TRBV7-9 to TRBJ2-3; D remains unclear. The CDR3 is made up of 13 amino acids. The germline V and J ends were trimmed by 3 bases and 1 base, with 5 bases remaining between them. Looked up from germline, CDR1 is SEHNR and CDR2 is FQNEAQ (reference sequence). The DNA for the CDR3 is TGTGCCAGCAGCTTCTTAGGCACAGATACGCAGTATTTT. Translating gives CASSFLGTDTQYF.

A word on this clone: A junction end diverges from the germline sequence, so it may reflect a read error. The V call is TRBV12-3 or TRBV12-4, the J call TRBJ1-6; the D gene is possibly TRBD1 (5 bases). CDR3 size: 13 residues. CDR3 in amino acids: CASSFDSNSALHF. For the CDR3, the DNA is TGTGCCAGCAGTTTCGACAGTAATTCAGCCCTCCACTTT.

V usage is TRBV14 and J usage is TRBJ1-1; 7 bases are a match to TRBD1. The germline V gene encodes CDR1 SGHDN and CDR2 FVKESK. Trimming cost V 4 bases and J 1 base; bases outside gene matches: 6. This CDR3 is built from 15 residues. CDR3 amino acids: CASSPTGTRNTEAFF. As DNA, the CDR3 is TGTGCCAGCAGCCCGACAGGGACGAGGAACACTGAAGCTTTCTTT.

The chain combines TRBV10-3 with TRBJ1-2; D is perhaps TRBD1 (6 bases). This CDR3 comprises 14 residues. Trimming removed 9 bases at V and 0 bases at J, with 14 bases between. The germline V gene encodes CDR1 ENHRY and CDR2 SYGVKD. In nucleotides, the CDR3 is TGTGCCATTAAAGGACAGCACGCTAACTATGGCTACACCTTC. Encoded protein: CAIKGQHANYGYTF.

The chain has TRBV29-1 and TRBJ1-2; D gene ambiguous. The germline V gene has CDR1 SQVTM and CDR2 ANQGSEA. This CDR3 spans 12 amino acids. Trimming left V 5 bases short and J 0 bases short, with 7 bases between. For the CDR3, the DNA is TGCAGCGTTAGGACTGCTAACTATGGCTACACCTTC. This encodes CSVRTANYGYTF.

The rearrangement joins TRBV28 to TRBJ1-6; weak D call: TRBD1 (5 bases). CDR1 is MDHEN, CDR2 SYDVKM, per germline. Deletions cut 6 bases from V and 5 bases from J, with 14 bases between. The CDR3 has 15 amino acids. CDR3 sequence: CASRPGGSDNSPLHF. The CDR3 nucleotides read TGTGCCAGCAGACCGGGGGGTTCCGATAATTCACCCCTCCACTTT.

The V gene is TRBV30, the J gene TRBJ1-5; 7 bases line up with TRBD1. Trimming cost V 3 bases and J 7 bases; bases outside gene matches: 9. Germline V gene data show CDR1 as GTSNPN and CDR2 as SVGIG (reference sequence). The CDR3 is 14 amino acids. CDR3 loop: CAWSQTGMKQPQHF. DNA of the CDR3: TGTGCCTGGAGCCAGACAGGGATGAAGCAGCCCCAGCATTTT.

V and J are TRBV2 and TRBJ1-4, with 9 bases identical to TRBD1. There are 18 residues in the CDR3. In germline, CDR1 is SNHLY, CDR2 FYNNEI. After removal of 4 bases from V and 5 bases from J, the junction contained 14 bases not matched to a gene. CDR3 coding DNA: TGTGCCAGCAGTGCTCCGGGACAGGGCATCCACCGCAATGAAAAACTGTTTTTT. This codes for CASSAPGQGIHRNEKLFF.

This clone is a singleton in its sample. This chain connects TRBV2 to TRBJ2-3; 11 nucleotides match TRBD2. The CDR3 runs 16 residues. Per the germline V gene, CDR1 is SNHLY and CDR2 is FYNNEI. V trimming: 4 bases; J trimming: 5 bases; junction bases outside the gene matches: 8. CDR3 loop: CASSANSGRAVDTQYF. The CDR3 DNA follows: TGTGCCAGCAGTGCCAATAGCGGGAGGGCCGTAGATACGCAGTATTTT.

A remark on this clone: No DNA is shown, since the ends of the CDR3 on it are uncertain; the CDR3 is the one TCRdb lists. This chain uses TRBV19 with TRBJ1-1. Germline-derived CDR1 and CDR2 are LNHDA and SQIVND (reference sequence). From its first to its last residue, the CDR3 has 15 amino acids. This CDR3 reads CASSIAVLGGTEAFF.

The V call is TRBV7-2, the J call TRBJ1-3; TRBD1 matches at 7 bases. Germline loops: CDR1 SGHTA, CDR2 FQGNSA. CDR3 length equals 15 residues. After removal of 0 bases from V and 4 bases from J, the junction contained 3 bases not matched to a gene. The CDR3 is CASSLAQGPGNTIYF. CDR3 coding DNA: TGTGCCAGCAGCTTAGCACAGGGGCCGGGAAACACCATATATTTT.

This rearrangement joins TRBV28 to TRBJ1-1; tentatively, D is TRBD1 (5 bases). V lost 7 bases, J lost 10 bases, and 16 bases lay in between. The CDR3 is 12 residues long. Looked up from germline, CDR1 is MDHEN and CDR2 is SYDVKM. The CDR3 region is CASTLSGERAFF. CDR3 DNA sequence: TGTGCCAGCACCTTATCGGGGGAGAGAGCTTTCTTT.

This rearrangement joins TRBV7-8 to TRBJ1-2; 10 nucleotides line up with TRBD1. Germline CDR1 and CDR2: SGHVS and FQNEAQ. The V and J ends lost 4 bases and 2 bases, in that order; junction bases with no gene match: 4. The CDR3 contains 15 residues. CDR3 in amino acids: CASSSPGQGNYGYTF. DNA for the CDR3: TGTGCCAGCAGCTCACCGGGACAGGGGAACTATGGCTACACCTTC.

This clone was seen once. V usage is TRBV19 and J usage is TRBJ1-2; 9 nucleotides line up with TRBD1. CDR1 is LNHDA and CDR2 is SQIVND in the germline V gene (reference sequence). V lost 4 bases, J lost 2 bases, and 5 bases stayed unmatched. This CDR3 spans 15 amino acids. CDR3 nucleotides: TGTGCCAGTAGTACAATTGACAGGGGGAACTATGGCTACACCTTC. This codes for CASSTIDRGNYGYTF.

The chain employs TRBV10-2 and TRBJ2-3; possibly TRBD2 for D (5 bases). Per germline, CDR1 WSHSY and CDR2 SAAADI. Between the trimmed V and J ends, which lost 5 bases and 1 base, there was a span of 10 bases. The CDR3 has 14 residues. CDR3 protein: CASSTGRGTDTQYF. The CDR3 DNA follows: TGCGCCAGCAGTACCGGGCGGGGCACAGATACGCAGTATTTT.

This clone was seen more than once but under ten times. This CDR3 reads CASSLSLGGGTEAFF. The CDR3 bases are TGTGCCAGCAGCTTAAGTTTAGGGGGTGGCACTGAAGCTTTCTTT. The rearrangement links TRBV7-9 to TRBJ1-1; perhaps TRBD1 as D (6 bases). Germline CDR1 is SEHNR and CDR2 is FQNEAQ (reference sequence). The CDR3 length is 15 residues. The ends were cut back, 2 bases at V and 4 bases at J, with 14 bases in the middle. The whole variable domain, filled in from reference TRBV7-9 and TRBJ1-1, reads DTGVSQNPRHKITKRGQNVTFRCDPISEHNRLYWYRQTLGQGPEFLTYFQNEAQLEKSRLLSDRFSAERPKGSFSTLEIQRTEQGDSAMYLCASSLSLGGGTEAFFGQGTRLTVV.

This chain uses TRBV19 with TRBJ2-2; 9 bases match TRBD2. Germline V gene sequence: CDR1 LNHDA, CDR2 SQIVND (reference sequence). This CDR3 is built from 15 residues. The V gene end was trimmed by 7 bases and the J gene end by 7 bases; junction bases not matched to a gene: 10. CDR3 sequence (DNA): TGTGCCAGTACCGCGGGGACTAGCTTAGGCGGGGAGCTGTTTTTT. This sequence encodes CASTAGTSLGGELFF.

The count of this clone is one. This chain connects TRBV12-3 or TRBV12-4 to TRBJ1-5; D is unclear. The CDR3 totals 13 residues. Trimming cost V 5 bases and J 3 bases, with 8 bases left between them. The CDR3 DNA follows: TGTGCCAGCAGTCCTGAGCCCAATCAGCCCCAGCATTTT. Amino acid sequence: CASSPEPNQPQHF.

Of note for this clone: The germline gene is not matched at one end of the junction; a read error may be the cause. The chain combines TRBV9 with TRBJ2-1, with 9 nucleotides matching TRBD2. The CDR3 has 14 amino acids. Germline V gene lookup returns CDR1 SGDLS and CDR2 YYNGEE. The DNA for the CDR3 is TGTGCCAGCAGCGGCGGGGGGGCCTACTATGAGCAGTTCTTC. Its protein product is CASSGGGAYYEQFF. Combining the CDR3 with reference TRBV9 and TRBJ2-1 gives the whole variable domain DSGVTQTPKHLITATGQRVTLRCSPRSGDLSVYWYQQSLDQGLQFLIQYYNGEERAKGNILERFSAQQFPDLHSELNLSSLELGDSALYFCASSGGGAYYEQFFGPGTRLTVL.

The chain uses TRBV5-1 and TRBJ2-5, with 7 nucleotides matching TRBD1. CDR1 is SGHRS, CDR2 YFSETQ, per germline. This CDR3 has 14 residues. With 4 bases clipped from V and 1 base from J, the junction kept 4 bases outside the gene matches. The CDR3 region is CASSKDRSQETQYF. CDR3 sequence (DNA): TGCGCCAGCAGCAAGGACAGGAGCCAAGAGACCCAGTACTTC.